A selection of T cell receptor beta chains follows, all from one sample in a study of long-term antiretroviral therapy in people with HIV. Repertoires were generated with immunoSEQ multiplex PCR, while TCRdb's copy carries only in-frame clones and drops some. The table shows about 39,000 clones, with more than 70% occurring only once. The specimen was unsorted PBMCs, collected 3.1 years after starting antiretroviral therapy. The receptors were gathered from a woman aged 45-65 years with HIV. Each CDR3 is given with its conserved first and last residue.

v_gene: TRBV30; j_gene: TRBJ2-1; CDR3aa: CAWSVPTGGHSYNEQFF
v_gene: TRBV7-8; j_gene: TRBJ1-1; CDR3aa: CASSPRSMNTEAFF
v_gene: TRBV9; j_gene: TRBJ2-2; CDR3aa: CASSVVATGELFF
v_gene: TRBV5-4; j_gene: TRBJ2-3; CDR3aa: CASSLRGRSTDTQYF
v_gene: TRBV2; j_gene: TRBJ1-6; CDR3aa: CASSEALDTPLHF
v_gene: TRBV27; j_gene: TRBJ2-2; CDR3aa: CASSLRTGVTGELFF
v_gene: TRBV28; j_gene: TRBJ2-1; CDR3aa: CASSYRQGIYNEQFF
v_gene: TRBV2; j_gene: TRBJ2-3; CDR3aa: CASSVTGSTDTQYF
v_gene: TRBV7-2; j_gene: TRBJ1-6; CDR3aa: CASSARGESPLHF
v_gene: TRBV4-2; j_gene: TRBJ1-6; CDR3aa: CASTETRDNSPLHF
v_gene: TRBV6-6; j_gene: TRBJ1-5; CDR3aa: CASSSGVQPQHF
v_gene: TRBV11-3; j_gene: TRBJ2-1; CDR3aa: CASSPGTGSYNEQFF
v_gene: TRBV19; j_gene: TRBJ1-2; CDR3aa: CASSLGGRVDYGYTF
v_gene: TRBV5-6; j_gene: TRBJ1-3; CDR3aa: CASSLDMRTNTIYF
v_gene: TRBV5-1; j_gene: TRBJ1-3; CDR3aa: CASSWTGGSGNTIYF
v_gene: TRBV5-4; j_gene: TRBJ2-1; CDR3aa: CASSLGGPAFISYNEQFF
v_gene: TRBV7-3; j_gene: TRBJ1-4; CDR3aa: CASSLTGGWGKLFF
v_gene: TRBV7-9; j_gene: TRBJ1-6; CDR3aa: CASSHSAYNSPLHF
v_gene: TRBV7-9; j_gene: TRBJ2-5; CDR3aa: CASSLSSEPGQYF
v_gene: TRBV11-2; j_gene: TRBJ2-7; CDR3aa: CASSLVTSGSSYEQYF
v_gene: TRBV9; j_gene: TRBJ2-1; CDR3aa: CASSVNPHQRWDNEQFF
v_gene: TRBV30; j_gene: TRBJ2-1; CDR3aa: CAWNPGLAGGQNEQFF
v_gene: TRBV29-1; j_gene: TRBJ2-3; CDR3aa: CSVEDSTQYF
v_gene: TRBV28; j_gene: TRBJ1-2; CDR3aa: CASSSVPGYGYTF
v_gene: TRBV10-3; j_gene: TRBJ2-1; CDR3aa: CAISVQVNEQFF
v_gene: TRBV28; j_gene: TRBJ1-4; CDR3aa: CASTGANEKLFF
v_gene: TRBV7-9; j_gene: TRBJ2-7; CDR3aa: CASSSTPYEQYF
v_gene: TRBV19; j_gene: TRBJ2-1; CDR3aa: CASSRYGAVSSYNEQFF
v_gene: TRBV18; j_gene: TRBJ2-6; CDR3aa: CASSWVGGANVLTF
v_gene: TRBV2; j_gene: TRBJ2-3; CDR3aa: CASTDDGTSMQYF
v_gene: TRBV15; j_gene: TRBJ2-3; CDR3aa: CATSRGKADTQYF
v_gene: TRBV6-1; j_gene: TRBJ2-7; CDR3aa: CASSELGGISYEQYF
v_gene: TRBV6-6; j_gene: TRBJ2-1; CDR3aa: CASTQPRDRQANEQFF
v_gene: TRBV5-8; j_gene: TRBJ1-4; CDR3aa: CASSLLLGGGEKLFF
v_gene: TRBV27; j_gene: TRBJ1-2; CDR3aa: CASSSAGYGYTF
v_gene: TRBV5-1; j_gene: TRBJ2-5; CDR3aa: CASSSGGAGETQYF
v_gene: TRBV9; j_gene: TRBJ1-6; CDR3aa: CASSATNSPLHF
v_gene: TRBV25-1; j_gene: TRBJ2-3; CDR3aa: CASSDHVGADTQYF
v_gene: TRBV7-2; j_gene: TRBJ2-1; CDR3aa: CASSPEVGFLEQFF
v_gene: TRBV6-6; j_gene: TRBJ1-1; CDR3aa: CASSYWRGRNTEAFF
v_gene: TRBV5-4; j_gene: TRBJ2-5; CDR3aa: CASSLTGTEETQYF
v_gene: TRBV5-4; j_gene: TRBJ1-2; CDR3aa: CASSRNASPGGYTF
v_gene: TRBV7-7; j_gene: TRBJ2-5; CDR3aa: CASSQDRGETQYF
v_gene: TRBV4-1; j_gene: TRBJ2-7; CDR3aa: CASSHGVGNYEQYF
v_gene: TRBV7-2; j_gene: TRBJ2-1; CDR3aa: CASSPHFNEQFF
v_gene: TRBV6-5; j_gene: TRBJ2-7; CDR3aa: CASSYSIAGAYEQYF
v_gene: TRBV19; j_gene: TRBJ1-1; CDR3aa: CASSIVPNREAFF
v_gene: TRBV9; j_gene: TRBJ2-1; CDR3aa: CASSVGGGRGNEQFF
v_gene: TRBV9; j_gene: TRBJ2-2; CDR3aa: CASSDGGRSIAGELFF
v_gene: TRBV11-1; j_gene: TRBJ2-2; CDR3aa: CASSLRTNTGELFF
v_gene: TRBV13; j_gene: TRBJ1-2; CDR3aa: CASSLVGVRGYGYTF
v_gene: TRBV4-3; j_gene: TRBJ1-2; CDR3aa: CASSQDFMGGAGYGYTF
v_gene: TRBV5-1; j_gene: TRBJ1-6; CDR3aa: CASSLPGGGGALHF
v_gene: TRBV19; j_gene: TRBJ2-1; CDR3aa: CASSFPSSGGGNEQFF
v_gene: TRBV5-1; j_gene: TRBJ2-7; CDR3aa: CASSIGTGTYEQYF
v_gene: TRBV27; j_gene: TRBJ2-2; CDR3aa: CASGAGAGTTGELFF
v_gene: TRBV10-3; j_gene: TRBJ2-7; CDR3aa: CAMGQGDDEQYF
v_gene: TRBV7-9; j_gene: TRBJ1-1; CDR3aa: CASSFSGTGMNTEAFF
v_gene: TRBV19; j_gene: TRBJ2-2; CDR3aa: CASSPQNPVTGELFF
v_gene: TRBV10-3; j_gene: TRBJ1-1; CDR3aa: CAITTARGPTEAFF